A single sample is the source of the 3 T cell receptor beta chains below, sequenced in a study of blood T cell repertoires in COVID-19. The protocol was immunoSEQ multiplex PCR, while the TCRdb copy is restricted to in-frame clones and leaves out a portion. The profile shows approximately 450,000 clones, 87% of them singletons. Sequencing was done on a sample of PBMCs or T cells enriched from blood (not recorded which). These receptor sequences come from a woman between 18 and 29 years old with acute COVID-19.

This clone occurred a few times. The V call is TRBV7-8, the J call TRBJ1-2; no clear D. The germline gives CDR1 SGHVS, CDR2 FQNEAQ. This CDR3 region has 15 residues. V dropped 5 bases and J dropped 4 bases, with 17 bases sitting between them. CDR3 DNA sequence: TGTGCCAGCAGCCACGGCGGGATAAGTACCTATGGCTACACCTTC. Encoded protein: CASSHGGISTYGYTF.

This chain uses TRBV27 with TRBJ1-6; no clear D gene. Trimming took off 7 bases at V and 9 bases at J, with 16 bases between the two ends. Germline CDR1 is MNHEY and CDR2 is SMNVEV (reference sequence). The CDR3 sequence is 14 residues long. For the CDR3, the DNA is TGTGCCAGCACCTTGAAGGGAGCAGGTTCACCCCTCCACTTT. Amino acid sequence: CASTLKGAGSPLHF.

The CDR3 region has the DNA TGTGCCATCAGTGAGACAGTAGCCTACAATGAGCAGTTCTTC. Protein: CAISETVAYNEQFF. The rearrangement links TRBV10-3 to TRBJ2-1; no reliable D call. This CDR3 region has 14 residues. CDR1 and CDR2 from the germline V gene are ENHRY and SYGVKD. The V gene lost 2 bases and the J gene lost 2 bases, with 7 bases spanning the gap.